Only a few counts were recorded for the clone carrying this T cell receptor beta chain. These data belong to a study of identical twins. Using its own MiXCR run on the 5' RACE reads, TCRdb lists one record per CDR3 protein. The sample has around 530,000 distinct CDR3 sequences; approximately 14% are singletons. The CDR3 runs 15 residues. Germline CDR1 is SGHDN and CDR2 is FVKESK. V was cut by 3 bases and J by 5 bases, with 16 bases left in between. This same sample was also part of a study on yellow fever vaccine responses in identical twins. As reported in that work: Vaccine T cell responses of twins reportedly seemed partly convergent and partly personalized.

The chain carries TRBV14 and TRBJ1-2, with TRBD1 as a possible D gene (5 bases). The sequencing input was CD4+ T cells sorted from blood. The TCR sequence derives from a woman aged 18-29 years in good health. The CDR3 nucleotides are TGTGCCAGCAGCCAGATACCAGGGATGGGGTATGGCTACACCTTC. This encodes CASSQIPGMGYGYTF.